These 8 T cell receptor beta chains originate from one sample sequenced in a study of human T cells and chemical hapten exposure. TCRdb reanalysed the 5' RACE reads using MiXCR and keeps one entry per CDR3 protein. The table shows 130,000 or so distinct CDR3 sequences, with about 4.3% occurring only once. Someone pulled total RNA out of unfractionated whole blood. All receptors derive from a female donor in good health.

This clonotype has ten or more counts. The gene calls are TRBV30 and TRBJ1-1; no clear D. V dropped 2 bases and J dropped 3 bases, with 10 bases sitting between them. The length of the CDR3 is 13 residues. Per the germline V gene, CDR1 is GTSNPN and CDR2 is SVGIG (reference sequence). The CDR3 DNA sequence: TGTGCCTGGAGTACCCGGGAAGACACTGAAGCTTTCTTT. Residues: CAWSTREDTEAFF. Filled out from reference TRBV30 and TRBJ1-1, the complete variable domain reads SQTIHQWPATLVQPVGSPLSLECTVEGTSNPNLYWYRQAAGRGLQLLFYSVGIGQISSEVPQNLSASRPQDRQFILSSKKLLLSDSGFYLCAWSTREDTEAFFGQGTRLTVV.

This clonotype has at least ten counts. The chain has TRBV20-1 and TRBJ2-1, with TRBD2 as a possible D gene (7 bases). The CDR3 consists of 11 residues. The germline V gene encodes CDR1 DFQATT and CDR2 SNEGSKA (reference sequence). V was clipped by 7 bases and J by 7 bases, with 11 bases between them. The CDR3 nucleotides read TGCAGTGGGGGGGGCTATAATGAGCAGTTCTTC. Amino acids: CSGGGYNEQFF.

The sample holds a few counts of this clonotype. With a much larger clone just one base away, this may be a read error. The chain is built from TRBV5-4 and TRBJ2-5; no definite D call. The CDR3 length is 12 residues. The germline gives CDR1 SGHNT, CDR2 YYREEE (reference sequence). Trimming removed 4 bases from V and 5 bases from J, with 9 bases in between. CDR3 amino acids: CASSVPRETQYF. CDR3 DNA: TGTGCCAGCAGCGTGCCACGTGAGACCCAGTACTTC. Full variable domain (rest looked up from reference TRBV5-4 and TRBJ2-5): ETGVTQSPTHLIKTRGQQVTLRCSSQSGHNTVSWYQQALGQGPQFIFQYYREEENGRGNFPPRFSGLQFPNYSSELNVNALELDDSALYLCASSVPRETQYFGPGTRLLVL.

This clonotype was detected ten times or more. V and J are TRBV25-1 and TRBJ1-6, with TRBD1 as a possible D gene (5 bases). V dropped 7 bases and J dropped 10 bases, with 14 bases sitting between them. CDR1 and CDR2 (germline): MGHDK, SYGVNS. This CDR3 spans 13 amino acids. CDR3 DNA sequence: TGTGCCAGCAACCCCCCCGGGGGGTCACCCCTCCACTTT. It yields the protein CASNPPGGSPLHF. The full variable domain, its missing parts supplied by reference TRBV25-1 and TRBJ1-6, is EADIYQTPRYLVIGTGKKITLECSQTMGHDKMYWYQQDPGMELHLIHYSYGVNSTEKGDLSSESTVSRIRTEHFPLTLESARPSHTSQYLCASNPPGGSPLHFGNGTRLTVT.

The chain combines TRBV12-3 or TRBV12-4 with TRBJ2-7; a weak D match, TRBD2 (6 bases). Trimming took 4 bases from V and 6 from J, leaving 16 bases between them. The length of the CDR3 is 14 residues. CDR3 amino acids: CASSSLLAGTEQYF. The CDR3 coding sequence is TGTGCCAGCAGTTCCCTTTTGGCGGGGACCGAGCAGTACTTC.

This clonotype occurred many times. The CDR3 bases are TGTGCCAGCAGTTACCTAGAGGCAGATACGCAGTATTTT. This translates into CASSYLEADTQYF. The chain employs TRBV6-2 or TRBV6-3 and TRBJ2-3; D call uncertain. The CDR3 is 13 residues long. Germline CDR1 reads MNHEY; CDR2 reads SVGEGT. The germline V and J ends were trimmed by 2 bases and 4 bases, with 7 bases remaining between them.

This clonotype was seen many times. V and J are TRBV7-2 and TRBJ2-2; TRBD2 might be the D (5 bases). Germline V gene data show CDR1 as SGHTA and CDR2 as FQGNSA. CDR3 length: 16 residues. The ends were cut back, 4 bases at V and 5 bases at J, with 17 bases in the middle. This CDR3 reads CASSSASSYRTGELFF. The DNA for the CDR3 is TGTGCCAGCAGCTCGGCTAGCAGCTACCGAACCGGGGAGCTGTTTTTT.

This clonotype was seen repeatedly, ten times or more. This chain connects TRBV6-1 to TRBJ2-2, with D possibly TRBD2 on 7 matching bases. This CDR3 region has 14 residues. Germline CDR1 and CDR2: MNHNS and SASEGT. Trimming left V 1 base short and J 6 bases short, with 9 bases between. CDR3 sequence (DNA): TGTGCCAGCAGTGAAGTAGGGGGGGCCGGGGAGCTGTTTTTT. Its protein is CASSEVGGAGELFF.